These T cell receptor beta chains were read from a single sample in a study of blood T cell repertoires in COVID-19. Only in-frame clones appear in the TCRdb table, and some are missing; sequencing was by immunoSEQ multiplex PCR. Of around 300,000 clones listed, roughly 90% are singletons. The material sequenced was peripheral blood. All receptors come from a woman in her forties or fifties with active or convalescent COVID-19. Each CDR3 is given with its conserved first and last residue. A D gene is named only where the DNA matches it firmly. Rows give clone size only sometimes, using once, few, many, or a class for an expanded clone.

clone size: .; D gene: TRBD2; V gene: TRBV5-1; CDR3 protein: CASSLGGTSTPPTRGTQYF
clone size: .; D gene: .; V gene: TRBV6-1; CDR3 protein: CASSALGGGYNSPLHF
clone size: .; D gene: TRBD1; V gene: TRBV18; CDR3 protein: CASSETGNEKLFF
clone size: .; D gene: TRBD1; V gene: TRBV7-9; CDR3 protein: CASSTGTVNTEAFF
clone size: .; D gene: .; V gene: TRBV28; CDR3 protein: CASSSRGRDTEAFF
clone size: .; D gene: TRBD1; V gene: TRBV18; CDR3 protein: CASSPRQGGSSYNEQFF
clone size: .; D gene: .; V gene: TRBV10-2; CDR3 protein: CASGASFGTDTQYF
clone size: once; D gene: .; V gene: TRBV30; CDR3 protein: CAWSAPVGSGYTF
clone size: few; D gene: TRBD1; V gene: TRBV5-1; CDR3 protein: CASSPTPQQGNTGELFF
clone size: .; D gene: TRBD2; V gene: TRBV7-9; CDR3 protein: CASSFYPSGVRSYEQYF
clone size: .; D gene: .; V gene: TRBV7-6; CDR3 protein: CASSFIPADTQYF
clone size: .; D gene: TRBD1; V gene: TRBV5-1; CDR3 protein: CASSSTGEGYGYTF
clone size: few; D gene: .; V gene: TRBV25-1; CDR3 protein: CASSELSKAFF
clone size: .; D gene: .; V gene: TRBV7-3; CDR3 protein: CASRSGFNSPLHF
clone size: .; D gene: .; V gene: TRBV7-9; CDR3 protein: CASSSRDRGTYNEQFF